This is a list of T cell receptor beta chains from one sample in a study of chemoradiotherapy in HPV16-positive cancers. The method was immunoSEQ multiplex PCR; TCRdb's version includes in-frame clones alone and lacks a portion of them. The data contain 5,400 or so clones, approximately 91% of them singletons. The input for sequencing was blood, taken from a patient who underwent chemoradiotherapy. All receptors come from a human donor with HPV-associated anogenital cancer. CDR3s include the opening cysteine and the closing phenylalanine or tryptophan. A D gene is named only where the DNA matches it firmly. Where a row states a size, it is once, few, many or the class of an expanded clone; other rows omit it.

CDR3 DNA	CDR3 protein	J gene	CDR3 length	clone size	V gene	D gene
TGTGCCAGCAGCTCGGGACAGAATAATTCACCCCTCCACTTT	CASSSGQNNSPLHF	TRBJ1-6	14	NA	TRBV7-9	TRBD1
TGTGCCAGCAGCTTAAGACCTGGGGATGAGCAGTTCTTC	CASSLRPGDEQFF	TRBJ2-1	13	NA	TRBV7-3	NA
TGTGCCAGCAGCCGCCTGGACAGGAGTAACACTGAAGCTTTCTTT	CASSRLDRSNTEAFF	TRBJ1-1	15	few	TRBV14	TRBD1
TGTGCCAGCAACGACGGGGCAGCCAGGGGCTACACCTTC	CASNDGAARGYTF	TRBJ1-2	13	NA	TRBV6-6	NA
TGTGCCATCAGTGGGAGCGGGAGCTACAATGAGCAGTTCTTC	CAISGSGSYNEQFF	TRBJ2-1	14	NA	TRBV10-3	TRBD2
TGTGCCAGTAGTCTGACTAGCGGGGGGGCGGAGCAGTACTTC	CASSLTSGGAEQYF	TRBJ2-7	14	once	TRBV19	TRBD2
TGTGCCAGCGCACTAGCGGGAGTCGGCGGGGAGCTGTTTTTT	CASALAGVGGELFF	TRBJ2-2	14	once	TRBV7-3	TRBD2
TGCGCCAGCAGCTTGGGAGAAGCGGATGGCTACACCTTC	CASSLGEADGYTF	TRBJ1-2	13	NA	TRBV5-1	NA
TGTGCCAGCAGCCCCGAACTAGGGACCTACGAGCAGTACTTC	CASSPELGTYEQYF	TRBJ2-7	14	NA	TRBV11-2	NA
TGTGCCAGCAGTTACACCACTGGACAGGGAGGAAACACCATATATTTT	CASSYTTGQGGNTIYF	TRBJ1-3	16	NA	TRBV6-5	TRBD1
TGTGCCAGCAGTCCCGCAGGGTACAATTCACCCCTCCACTTT	CASSPAGYNSPLHF	TRBJ1-6	14	NA	TRBV6-5	NA
TGTGCCAGCAGCCTTACGACAGGGGGCATCTATGGCTACACCTTC	CASSLTTGGIYGYTF	TRBJ1-2	15	NA	TRBV9	TRBD1
TGCGCCAGCAGCCGAGGGGGGCAGGGCACCGGGGAGCTGTTTTTT	CASSRGGQGTGELFF	TRBJ2-2	15	NA	TRBV4-1	NA
TGCGCCAGCAGCTTGGAAGCACGCGAGACCGGGGAGCTGTTTTTT	CASSLEARETGELFF	TRBJ2-2	15	NA	TRBV5-1	NA
TGTGCCATCTCCCGAGCCACAGATACGCAGTATTTT	CAISRATDTQYF	TRBJ2-3	12	NA	TRBV10-3	NA
TGTGCCAGCAGCTTGAGGGTAGGGAGCAATCAGCCCCAGCATTTT	CASSLRVGSNQPQHF	TRBJ1-5	15	NA	TRBV13	NA
TGTGCCAGCAGCCAAGTTGCGGAGGGGACTGAAGCTTTCTTT	CASSQVAEGTEAFF	TRBJ1-1	14	NA	TRBV14	NA
TGTGCCAGCAGCCAGCAGGGGACTGGGTCCCGGGAGCTGTTTTTT	CASSQQGTGSRELFF	TRBJ2-2	15	NA	TRBV28	NA
TGTGCCATCAGTGAGTTAAGTAAGGGTTTGGATACGCAGTATTTT	CAISELSKGLDTQYF	TRBJ2-3	15	NA	TRBV10-3	NA
TGCGCCAGCAGCCAAGAGACAGGGGGGTACTACGAGCAGTACTTC	CASSQETGGYYEQYF	TRBJ2-7	15	NA	TRBV4-3	TRBD1
TGTGCCTGGAGTCCACAAGGAGGGTCGGGGGGCTACACCTTC	CAWSPQGGSGGYTF	TRBJ1-2	14	NA	TRBV30	NA
TGTGCCAGCAGCCTCACAAGTATTCTAGCGGGAGGTCTCAATGAGCAGTTCTTC	CASSLTSILAGGLNEQFF	TRBJ2-1	18	NA	TRBV9	TRBD2
TGCGCCAGCAGCAGGAGTGGGGGGGGTGTCAACGAGCAGTACTTC	CASSRSGGGVNEQYF	TRBJ2-7	15	NA	TRBV5-1	TRBD2
TGTGCCAGCAGACTACGGGGCCAGACGAACACTGAAGCTTTCTTT	CASRLRGQTNTEAFF	TRBJ1-1	15	NA	TRBV6-5	NA
TGTGCCAGCCTTGCGGGTGGCTGGGGCACAGATACGCAGTATTTT	CASLAGGWGTDTQYF	TRBJ2-3	15	NA	TRBV2	NA
TGTGCCAGCAGCCCCCGGGACTCCTACAATGAGCAGTTCTTC	CASSPRDSYNEQFF	TRBJ2-1	14	once	TRBV7-2	NA
TGTGCCAGCAGCGGACCGGGACAGGGGCACACCATATATTTT	CASSGPGQGHTIYF	TRBJ1-3	14	NA	TRBV9	TRBD1
TGTGCCAGCAGCTTAGGCCGGTGGGATAGCTCCTACGAGCAGTACTTC	CASSLGRWDSSYEQYF	TRBJ2-7	16	NA	TRBV13	NA
TGTGCCAGCAGCGAGGTGGGGGGCGCGGCCGGGGAGCTGTTTTTT	CASSEVGGAAGELFF	TRBJ2-2	15	NA	TRBV7-2	NA
TGCAGCGTTGAAGATCAAGGGCCTAGCGGCTCCTACGAGCAGTACTTC	CSVEDQGPSGSYEQYF	TRBJ2-7	16	few	TRBV29-1	TRBD2
TGTGCCAGCTCACCATCCGGCGGTAGTTCAGACAATGAGCAGTTCTTC	CASSPSGGSSDNEQFF	TRBJ2-1	16	NA	TRBV18	NA
TGTGCCAGCGGGACTGGCGAGACCCAGTACTTC	CASGTGETQYF	TRBJ2-5	11	NA	TRBV9	NA
TGTGCCAGCAGCTTCGGGACAGGGGGGTCCGGTCAGCCCCAGCATTTT	CASSFGTGGSGQPQHF	TRBJ1-5	16	once	TRBV7-6	TRBD1
TGTGCCAGCAGCTTCAACAGGGCAGCAGAGACCCAGTACTTC	CASSFNRAAETQYF	TRBJ2-5	14	NA	TRBV7-2	NA
TGCGCCAGCAGCTTGGGGACTAGCGGGAGATACAATGAGCAGTTCTTC	CASSLGTSGRYNEQFF	TRBJ2-1	16	NA	TRBV5-1	TRBD2
TGTGCCAGCAGCTTGGGCGGGGGCGCCAACAATGAGCAGTTCTTC	CASSLGGGANNEQFF	TRBJ2-1	15	few	TRBV5-6	NA
TGTGCCAGCAGCTTAGAAATGGGACGCAAAGATAATTCACCCCTCCACTTT	CASSLEMGRKDNSPLHF	TRBJ1-6	17	NA	TRBV7-8	NA
TGTGCCACCAGCAGAGATAAAGGCTCCTACGAGCAGTACTTC	CATSRDKGSYEQYF	TRBJ2-7	14	NA	TRBV15	NA
TGCGCCAGCAGCCCAATTCTGGGACGCCAAGAGACCCAGTACTTC	CASSPILGRQETQYF	TRBJ2-5	15	NA	TRBV4-1	NA
TGTGCCAGCAGGGGGGTGGGTGACACTGAAGCTTTCTTT	CASRGVGDTEAFF	TRBJ1-1	13	NA	TRBV25-1	NA
TGCGCCAGCAGCAGGGAGGGTTGGGAAAAACTGTTTTTT	CASSREGWEKLFF	TRBJ1-4	13	NA	TRBV23-1	NA
TGCGCCAGCAGCCCGGGACAGGGAGGTGAAAAACTGTTTTTT	CASSPGQGGEKLFF	TRBJ1-4	14	NA	TRBV5-1	TRBD1
TGTGCCAGCAGCTCGGGACAGGGCCACGAGCAGTACTTC	CASSSGQGHEQYF	TRBJ2-7	13	few	TRBV7-9	TRBD1
TGTGCCAGCAGCCCAGAGGCTAGCGGGTTTACAGATACGCAGTATTTT	CASSPEASGFTDTQYF	TRBJ2-3	16	NA	TRBV5-8	TRBD2
TGTGCCATCGGGGCCTTAACTGGAGGGTCCAACTCCTACGAGCAGTACTTC	CAIGALTGGSNSYEQYF	TRBJ2-7	17	NA	TRBV10-3	NA
TGTGCCAGCAGGGGACAGCCGATAACCAATGAGCAGTTCTTC	CASRGQPITNEQFF	TRBJ2-1	14	NA	TRBV7-9	TRBD1
TGTGCCAGCCGCCGGGACAGGGCAACCTACGAGCAGTACTTC	CASRRDRATYEQYF	TRBJ2-7	14	NA	TRBV6-5	TRBD1
TGCGCCAGCAGCTTGGGGCAGACTGGGGGGACTGAAGCTTTCTTT	CASSLGQTGGTEAFF	TRBJ1-1	15	NA	TRBV5-1	NA
TGTGCCAGCAGCACCTGGGGGGCCCGTACCGCCCATGGGGCCAACGTCCTGACTTTC	CASSTWGARTAHGANVLTF	TRBJ2-6	19	NA	TRBV7-6	NA
TGTGCCATCAGCAACCACCAGGGGGACCAAGAGACCCAGTACTTC	CAISNHQGDQETQYF	TRBJ2-5	15	NA	TRBV10-3	TRBD1
TGTGCCAGTAGCACAGGGGATTTCTATAATTCACCCCTCCACTTT	CASSTGDFYNSPLHF	TRBJ1-6	15	NA	TRBV19	TRBD1
TGTGCCAGCTCACCATCTCAGACTAGCGGGGGGAGTGAGACCCAGTACTTC	CASSPSQTSGGSETQYF	TRBJ2-5	17	NA	TRBV18	TRBD2
TGTGCCAGCACTGAGGGGGTAGAAAACACTGAAGCTTTCTTT	CASTEGVENTEAFF	TRBJ1-1	14	NA	TRBV6-1	NA